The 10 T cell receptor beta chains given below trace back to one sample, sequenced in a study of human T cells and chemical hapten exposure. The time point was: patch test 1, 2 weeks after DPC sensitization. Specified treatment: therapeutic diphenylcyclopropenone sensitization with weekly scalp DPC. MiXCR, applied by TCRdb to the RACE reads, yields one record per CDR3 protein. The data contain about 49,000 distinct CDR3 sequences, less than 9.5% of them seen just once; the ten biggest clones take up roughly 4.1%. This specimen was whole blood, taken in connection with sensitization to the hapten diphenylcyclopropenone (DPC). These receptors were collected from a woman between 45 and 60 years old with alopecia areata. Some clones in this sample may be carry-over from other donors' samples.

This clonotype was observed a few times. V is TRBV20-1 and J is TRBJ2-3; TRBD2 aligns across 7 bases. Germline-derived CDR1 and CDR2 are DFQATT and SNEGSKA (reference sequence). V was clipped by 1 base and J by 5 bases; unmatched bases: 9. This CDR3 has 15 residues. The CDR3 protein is CSARGTGGVLDTQYF. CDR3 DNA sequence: TGCAGTGCTAGAGGAACGGGAGGAGTCTTAGATACGCAGTATTTT.

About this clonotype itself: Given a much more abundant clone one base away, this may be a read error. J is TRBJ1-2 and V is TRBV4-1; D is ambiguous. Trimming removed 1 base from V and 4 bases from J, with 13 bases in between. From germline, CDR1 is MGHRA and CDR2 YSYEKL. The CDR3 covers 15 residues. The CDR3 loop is CASSQADDGSYGYTF. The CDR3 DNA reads TGCGCCAGCAGCCAAGCCGACGACGGGAGCTATGGCTACACCTTC.

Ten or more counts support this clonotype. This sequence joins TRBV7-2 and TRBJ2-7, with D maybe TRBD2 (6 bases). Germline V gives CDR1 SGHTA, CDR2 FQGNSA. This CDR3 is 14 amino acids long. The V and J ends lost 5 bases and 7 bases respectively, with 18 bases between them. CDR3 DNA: TGTGCCAGCAGCGGGGACTGGGGTCCGGGAGAGCAGTACTTC. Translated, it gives CASSGDWGPGEQYF.

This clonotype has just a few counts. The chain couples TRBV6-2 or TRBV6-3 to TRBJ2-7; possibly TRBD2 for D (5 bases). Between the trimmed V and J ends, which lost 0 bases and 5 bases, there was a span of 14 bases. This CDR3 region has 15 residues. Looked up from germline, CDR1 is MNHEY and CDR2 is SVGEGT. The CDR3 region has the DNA TGTGCCAGCAGTTACTCAGAACTAGGGAACGACGAGCAGTACTTC. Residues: CASSYSELGNDEQYF.

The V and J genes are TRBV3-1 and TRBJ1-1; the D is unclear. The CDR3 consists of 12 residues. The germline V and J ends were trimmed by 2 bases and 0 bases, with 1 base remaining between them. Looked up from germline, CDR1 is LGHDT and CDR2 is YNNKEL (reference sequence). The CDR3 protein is CASSQMNTEAFF. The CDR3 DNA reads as TGTGCCAGCAGCCAAATGAACACTGAAGCTTTCTTT.

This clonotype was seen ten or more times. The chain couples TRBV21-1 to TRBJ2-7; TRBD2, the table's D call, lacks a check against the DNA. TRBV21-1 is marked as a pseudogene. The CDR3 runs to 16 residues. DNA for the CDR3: TGTGCCAGCAGCAAACGTGGAAGCGAGGGAATCTACGAGCAGTACTTC. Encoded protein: CASSKRGSEGIYEQYF.

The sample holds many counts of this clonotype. The CDR3 nucleotides read TGTGCCAGCAGCTTACTCCCCACTGAAGCTTTCTTT. Translating it yields CASSLLPTEAFF. This sequence joins TRBV7-9 and TRBJ1-1; D call uncertain. V was shortened by 2 bases and J by 4 bases, with 5 bases between the two germline ends. The V gene's germline CDR1 is SEHNR and CDR2 FQNEAQ (reference sequence). The CDR3 extends over 12 amino acids.

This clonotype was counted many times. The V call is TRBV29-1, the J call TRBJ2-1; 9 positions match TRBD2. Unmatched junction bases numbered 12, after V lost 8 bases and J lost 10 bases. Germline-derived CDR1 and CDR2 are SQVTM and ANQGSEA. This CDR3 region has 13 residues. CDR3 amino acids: CSSKTSGGGEQFF. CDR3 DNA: TGCAGCTCCAAGACTAGCGGTGGAGGGGAGCAGTTCTTC.

This CDR3 reads CSVRRGSYEQYF. In nucleotides, the CDR3 is TGCAGCGTAAGGCGGGGTTCCTACGAGCAGTACTTC. This chain connects TRBV29-1 to TRBJ2-7, with D maybe TRBD2 (6 bases). Germline-derived CDR1 and CDR2 are SQVTM and ANQGSEA. The CDR3 contains 12 residues. Trimming removed 6 bases at V and 1 base at J, with 10 bases between.

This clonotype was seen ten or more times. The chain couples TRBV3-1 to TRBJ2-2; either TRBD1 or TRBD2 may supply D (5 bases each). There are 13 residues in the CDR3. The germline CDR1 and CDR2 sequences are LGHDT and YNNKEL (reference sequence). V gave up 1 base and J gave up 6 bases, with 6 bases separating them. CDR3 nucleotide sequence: TGTGCCAGCAGCCAAGGAGGGGCCGGGGAGCTGTTTTTT. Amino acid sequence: CASSQGGAGELFF.